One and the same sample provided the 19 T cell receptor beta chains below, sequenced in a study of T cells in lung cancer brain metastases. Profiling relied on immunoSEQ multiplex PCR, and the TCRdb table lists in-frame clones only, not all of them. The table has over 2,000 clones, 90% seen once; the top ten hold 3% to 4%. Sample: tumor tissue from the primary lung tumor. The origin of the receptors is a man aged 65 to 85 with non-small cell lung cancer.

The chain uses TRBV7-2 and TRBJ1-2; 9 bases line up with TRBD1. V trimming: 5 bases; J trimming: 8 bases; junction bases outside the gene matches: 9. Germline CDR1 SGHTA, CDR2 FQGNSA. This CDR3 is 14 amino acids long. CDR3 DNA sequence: TGTGCCAGCAGCCCCGGGACAGGGTATATGGGCTACACCTTC. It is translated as CASSPGTGYMGYTF.

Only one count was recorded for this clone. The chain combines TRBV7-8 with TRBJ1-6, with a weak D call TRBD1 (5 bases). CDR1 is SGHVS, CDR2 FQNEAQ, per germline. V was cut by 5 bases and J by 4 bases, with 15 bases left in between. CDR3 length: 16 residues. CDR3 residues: CASSRTSRQYNSPLHF. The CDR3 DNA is TGTGCCAGCAGCAGGACGTCACGACAGTATAATTCACCCCTCCACTTT.

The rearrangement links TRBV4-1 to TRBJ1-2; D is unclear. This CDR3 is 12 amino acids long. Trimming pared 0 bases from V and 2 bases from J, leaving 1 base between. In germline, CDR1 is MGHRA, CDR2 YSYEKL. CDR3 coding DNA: TGCGCCAGCAGCCAAGACAACTATGGCTACACCTTC. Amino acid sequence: CASSQDNYGYTF.

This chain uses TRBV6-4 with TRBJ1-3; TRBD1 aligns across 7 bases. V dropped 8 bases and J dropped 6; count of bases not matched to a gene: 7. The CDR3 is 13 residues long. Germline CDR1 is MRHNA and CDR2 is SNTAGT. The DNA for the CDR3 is TGTGCCAGCGGAGACAGGGCCGAAAACACCATATATTTT. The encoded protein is CASGDRAENTIYF.

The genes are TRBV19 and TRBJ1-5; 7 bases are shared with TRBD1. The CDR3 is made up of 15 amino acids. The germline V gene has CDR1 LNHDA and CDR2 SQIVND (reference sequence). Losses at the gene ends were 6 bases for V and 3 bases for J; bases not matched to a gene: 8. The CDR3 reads CASRRDRINNQPQHF. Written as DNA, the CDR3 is TGTGCCAGTAGGCGGGACAGAATAAACAATCAGCCCCAGCATTTT.

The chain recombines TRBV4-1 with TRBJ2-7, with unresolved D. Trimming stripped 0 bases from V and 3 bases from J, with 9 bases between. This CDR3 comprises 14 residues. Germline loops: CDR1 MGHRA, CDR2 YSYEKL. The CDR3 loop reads CASSQDKGIYEQYF. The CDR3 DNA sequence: TGCGCCAGCAGCCAAGATAAGGGTATCTACGAGCAGTACTTC.

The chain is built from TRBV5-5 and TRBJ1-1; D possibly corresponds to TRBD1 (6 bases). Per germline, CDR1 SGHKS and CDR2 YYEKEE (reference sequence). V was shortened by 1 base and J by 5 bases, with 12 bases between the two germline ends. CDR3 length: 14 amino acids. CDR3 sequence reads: CASSLRTDPTEAFF. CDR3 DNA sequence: TGTGCCAGCAGCTTGAGGACAGACCCGACTGAAGCTTTCTTT.

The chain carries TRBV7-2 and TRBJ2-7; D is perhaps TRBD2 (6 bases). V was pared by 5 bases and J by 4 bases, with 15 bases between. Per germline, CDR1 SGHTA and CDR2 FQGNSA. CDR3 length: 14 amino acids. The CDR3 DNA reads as TGTGCCAGCAGCCCTGGACTATCAAGGTACGAGCAGTACTTC. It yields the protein CASSPGLSRYEQYF.

The CDR3 region is CASSLSAGPYEQYF. Here the CDR3 DNA reads TGTGCCAGCAGCTTGAGCGCGGGCCCCTACGAGCAGTACTTC. The genes are TRBV7-3 and TRBJ2-7, with D perhaps matching TRBD2 (5 bases). Germline lookup yields CDR1 SGHTA and CDR2 FQGTGA. The CDR3 extends over 14 amino acids. V was cut by 3 bases and J by 2 bases, with 11 bases left in between.

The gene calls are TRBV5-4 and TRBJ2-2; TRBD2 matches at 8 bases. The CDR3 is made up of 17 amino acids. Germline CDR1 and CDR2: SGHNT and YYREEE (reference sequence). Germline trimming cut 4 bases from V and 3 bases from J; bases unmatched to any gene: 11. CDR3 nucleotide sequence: TGTGCCAGCAGCGGAAAGCGGGAGCACGGGGACACCGGGGAGCTGTTTTTT. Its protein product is CASSGKREHGDTGELFF.

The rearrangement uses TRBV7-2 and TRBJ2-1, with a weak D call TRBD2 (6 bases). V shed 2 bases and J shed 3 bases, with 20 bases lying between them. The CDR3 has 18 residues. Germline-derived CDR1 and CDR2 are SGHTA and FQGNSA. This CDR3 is CASSLIGGLEFGYNEQFF. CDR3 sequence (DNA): TGTGCCAGCAGCTTAATCGGGGGTTTAGAGTTTGGCTACAATGAGCAGTTCTTC.

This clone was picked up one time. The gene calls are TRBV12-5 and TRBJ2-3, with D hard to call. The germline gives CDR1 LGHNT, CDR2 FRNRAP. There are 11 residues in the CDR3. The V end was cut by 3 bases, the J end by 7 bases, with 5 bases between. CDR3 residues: CASGFKYTQYF. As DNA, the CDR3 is TGTGCTAGTGGTTTCAAATATACGCAGTATTTT.

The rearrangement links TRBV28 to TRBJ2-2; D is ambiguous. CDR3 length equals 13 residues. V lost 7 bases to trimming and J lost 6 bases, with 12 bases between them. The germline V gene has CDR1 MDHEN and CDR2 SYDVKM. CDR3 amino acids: CASMIRRAGELFF. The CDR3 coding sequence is TGTGCCAGCATGATCCGAAGGGCCGGGGAGCTGTTTTTT.

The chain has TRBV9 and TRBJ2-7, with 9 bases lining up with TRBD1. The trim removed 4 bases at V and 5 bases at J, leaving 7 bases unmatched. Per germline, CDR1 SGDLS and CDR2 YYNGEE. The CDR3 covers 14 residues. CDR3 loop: CASSSQGQGDEQYF. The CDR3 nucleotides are TGTGCCAGCAGCTCCCAGGGACAGGGTGACGAGCAGTACTTC.

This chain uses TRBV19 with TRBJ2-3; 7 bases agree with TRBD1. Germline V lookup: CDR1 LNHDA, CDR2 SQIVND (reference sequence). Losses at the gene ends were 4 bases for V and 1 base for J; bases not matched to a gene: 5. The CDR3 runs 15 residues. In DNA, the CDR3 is TGTGCCAGTAGTACGGGAACAGGGGGCACAGATACGCAGTATTTT. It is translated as CASSTGTGGTDTQYF.

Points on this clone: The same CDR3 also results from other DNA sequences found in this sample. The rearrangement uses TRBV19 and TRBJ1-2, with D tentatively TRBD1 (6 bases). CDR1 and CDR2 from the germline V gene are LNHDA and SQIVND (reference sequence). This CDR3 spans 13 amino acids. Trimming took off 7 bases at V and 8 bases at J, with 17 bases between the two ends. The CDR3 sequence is CASTLTRGHGYTF. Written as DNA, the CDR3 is TGTGCCAGTACTTTGACGAGGGGACACGGCTACACCTTC. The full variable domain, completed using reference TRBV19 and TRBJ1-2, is DGGITQSPKYLFRKEGQNVTLSCEQNLNHDAMYWYRQDPGQGLRLIYYSQIVNDFQKGDIAEGYSVSREKKESFPLTVTSAQKNPTAFYLCASTLTRGHGYTFGSGTRLTVV.

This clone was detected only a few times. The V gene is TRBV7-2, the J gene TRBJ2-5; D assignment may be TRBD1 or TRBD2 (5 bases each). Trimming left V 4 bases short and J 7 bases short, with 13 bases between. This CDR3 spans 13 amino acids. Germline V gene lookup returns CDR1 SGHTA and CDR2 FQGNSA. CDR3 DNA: TGTGCCAGCAGCTCCGGGACCCCGGGGACCCAGTACTTC. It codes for CASSSGTPGTQYF.

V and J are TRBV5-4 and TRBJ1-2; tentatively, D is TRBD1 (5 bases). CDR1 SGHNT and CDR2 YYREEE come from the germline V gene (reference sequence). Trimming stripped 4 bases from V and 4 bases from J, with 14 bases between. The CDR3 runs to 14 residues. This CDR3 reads CASSTRGGAYGYTF. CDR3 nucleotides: TGTGCCAGCAGCACGCGGGGGGGAGCCTATGGCTACACCTTC.

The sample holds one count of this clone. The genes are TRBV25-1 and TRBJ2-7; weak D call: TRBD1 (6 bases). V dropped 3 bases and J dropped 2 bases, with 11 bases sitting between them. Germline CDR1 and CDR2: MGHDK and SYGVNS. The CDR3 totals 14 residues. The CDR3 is CASSENRVPYEQYF. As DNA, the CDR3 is TGTGCCAGCAGTGAGAACAGGGTCCCCTACGAGCAGTACTTC.